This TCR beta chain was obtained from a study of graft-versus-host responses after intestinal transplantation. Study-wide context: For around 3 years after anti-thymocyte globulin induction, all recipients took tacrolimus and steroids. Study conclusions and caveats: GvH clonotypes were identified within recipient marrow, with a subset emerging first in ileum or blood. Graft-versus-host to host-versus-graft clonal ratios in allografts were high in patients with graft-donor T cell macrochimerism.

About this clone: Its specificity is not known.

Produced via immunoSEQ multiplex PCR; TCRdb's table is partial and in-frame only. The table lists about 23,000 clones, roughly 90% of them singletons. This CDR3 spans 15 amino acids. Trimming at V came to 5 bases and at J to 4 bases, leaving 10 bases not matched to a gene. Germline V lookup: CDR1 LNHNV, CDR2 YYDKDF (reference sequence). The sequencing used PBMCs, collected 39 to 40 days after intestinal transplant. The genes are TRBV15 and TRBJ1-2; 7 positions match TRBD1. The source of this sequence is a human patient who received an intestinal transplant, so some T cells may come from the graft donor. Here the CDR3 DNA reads TGTGCCACCAGCTCTCGGGACAGCGAACGCTATGGCTACACCTTC. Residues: CATSSRDSERYGYTF.